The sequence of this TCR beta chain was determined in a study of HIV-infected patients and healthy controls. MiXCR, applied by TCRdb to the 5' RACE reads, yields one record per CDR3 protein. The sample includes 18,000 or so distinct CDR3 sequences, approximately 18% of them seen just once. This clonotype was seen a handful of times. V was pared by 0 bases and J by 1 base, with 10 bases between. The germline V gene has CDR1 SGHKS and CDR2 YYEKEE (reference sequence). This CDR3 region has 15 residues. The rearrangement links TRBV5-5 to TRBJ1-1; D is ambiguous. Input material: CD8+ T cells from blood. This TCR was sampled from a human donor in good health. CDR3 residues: CASSLVAGSNTEAFF. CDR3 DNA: TGTGCCAGCAGCTTGGTGGCGGGGTCGAACACTGAAGCTTTCTTT.